The 24 T cell receptor beta chains reported below all come from one sample, sequenced in a study of cytomegalovirus exposure and HLA in healthy donors. Use of 60 Vbeta and 13 Jbeta primers characterized the PCR. The data were produced by immunoSEQ multiplex PCR, yet TCRdb's version contains in-frame clones alone and is incomplete. The sample lists about 200,000 clones; around 82% were seen once. The sample consisted of PBMCs. The receptors were gathered from a man aged 18 to 30 in good health and CMV-seronegative.

Note on this clone: One junction end disagrees with the germline gene, perhaps due to a read error. V is TRBV5-1 and J is TRBJ1-2; D is possibly TRBD1 (5 bases). The V gene's germline CDR1 is SGHRS and CDR2 YFSETQ. The CDR3 loop spans 15 amino acids. This CDR3 is CASSFSGRGRYVYTF. Here the CDR3 DNA reads TGCGCCAGCAGCTTCTCCGGGAGGGGAAGGTATGTCTACACCTTC.

The chain couples TRBV6-6 to TRBJ1-2; no reliable D call. Germline CDR1 reads MNHNY; CDR2 reads SVGAGI (reference sequence). The length of the CDR3 is 13 residues. The ends were cut back, 5 bases at V and 4 bases at J, with 11 bases in the middle. The CDR3 is CASSIDPGYGYTF. In DNA form, the CDR3 reads TGTGCCAGCAGTATAGATCCGGGCTATGGCTACACCTTC.

J is TRBJ1-5 and V is TRBV4-1; D remains ambiguous. CDR3 length: 13 residues. CDR1 is MGHRA, CDR2 YSYEKL, per germline. The V gene lost 4 bases and the J gene lost 9 bases, with 13 bases spanning the gap. The CDR3 nucleotides read TGCGCCAGCAGCCCACTATTGGAAGCGCCCCAGCATTTT. This gives the protein CASSPLLEAPQHF.

V gene TRBV27 combines with J gene TRBJ2-7; TRBD1 aligns across 10 bases. The CDR3 is made up of 16 amino acids. Germline V lookup: CDR1 MNHEY, CDR2 SMNVEV (reference sequence). V shed 5 bases, J shed 2 bases, and the junction held 9 bases outside the gene matches. In nucleotides, the CDR3 is TGTGCCAGCAGTCGACGGACAGGGGGTATCCCCTACGAGCAGTACTTC. Amino acid sequence: CASSRRTGGIPYEQYF.

This clone was counted only a few times. The rearrangement uses TRBV11-2 and TRBJ1-5; no clear D gene. The CDR3 is 17 residues long. Trimming shortened V by 1 base and J by 1 base, and 14 bases separated the two germline ends. CDR1 is SGHAT and CDR2 is FQNNGV in the germline V gene. This CDR3 is CASSLGVGFVSNQPQHF. Here the CDR3 DNA reads TGTGCCAGCAGCTTAGGTGTCGGGTTCGTCAGCAATCAGCCCCAGCATTTT.

The chain is built from TRBV28 and TRBJ1-5; 12 positions match TRBD1. CDR3 length: 15 residues. The V segment lost 7 bases and the J segment 5 bases; nucleotides outside the gene matches: 6. From germline, CDR1 is MDHEN and CDR2 SYDVKM. The CDR3 protein is CASNPGQGADQPQHF. DNA of the CDR3: TGTGCCAGCAATCCGGGACAGGGGGCAGATCAGCCCCAGCATTTT.

This clone was seen more than once but under ten times. The chain has TRBV5-1 and TRBJ1-2, with 9 positions matching TRBD1. This CDR3 region has 14 residues. Germline lookup yields CDR1 SGHRS and CDR2 YFSETQ. The V segment lost 1 base and the J segment 6 bases; nucleotides outside the gene matches: 4. The CDR3 protein is CASSLTGGDDGYTF. CDR3 bases: TGCGCCAGCAGCTTGACAGGGGGCGATGATGGCTACACCTTC.

On this clone itself: The CDR3 ends on some other residue instead of the conserved phenylalanine or tryptophan, so this is likely a read error. This sequence joins TRBV4-1 and TRBJ2-7, with D possibly being TRBD1 (6 bases). CDR1 MGHRA and CDR2 YSYEKL come from the germline V gene. CDR3 size: 18 residues. V lost 1 base and J 2 bases, leaving 21 bases between the germline ends. CDR3 bases: TGCGCCAGCAGCCAAGGCGCGTTAAGGGGGTCCAACGCCTACGAGCAGTACCTC. Residues: CASSQGALRGSNAYEQYL.

The chain couples TRBV19 to TRBJ1-3; D is unresolved. CDR3 length: 14 amino acids. Trimming shortened V by 4 bases and J by 0 bases, and 7 bases separated the two germline ends. Germline V gene sequence: CDR1 LNHDA, CDR2 SQIVND (reference sequence). This CDR3 is CASSKAGSGNTIYF. DNA of the CDR3: TGTGCCAGTAGTAAGGCAGGCTCTGGAAACACCATATATTTT.

This chain joins TRBV5-1 and TRBJ2-5; unclear D gene. The V gene lost 1 base and the J gene lost 2 bases, with 6 bases spanning the gap. This CDR3 is 13 amino acids long. In germline, CDR1 is SGHRS, CDR2 YFSETQ. CDR3 protein: CASSLNIQETQYF. In nucleotides, the CDR3 is TGCGCCAGCAGCTTGAATATTCAAGAGACCCAGTACTTC.

The chain employs TRBV11-3 and TRBJ2-1; D perhaps matches TRBD1 (6 bases). Germline V gene data show CDR1 as SGHNT and CDR2 as YENEEA. This CDR3 contains 17 residues. The V end lost 5 bases, the J end lost 0 bases, and 17 bases lay between the germline ends. This CDR3 is CASSQLGTTSSYNEQFF. The CDR3 nucleotides are TGTGCCAGCAGCCAACTTGGGACAACAAGCTCCTACAATGAGCAGTTCTTC.

The chain recombines TRBV5-1 with TRBJ2-7; D may be TRBD1 (5 bases). This CDR3 has 13 amino acids. Trimming took 0 bases from V and 3 from J, leaving 7 bases between them. Germline lookup yields CDR1 SGHRS and CDR2 YFSETQ. This CDR3 is CASSLEGIYEQYF. The CDR3 DNA reads as TGCGCCAGCAGCTTGGAGGGGATCTACGAGCAGTACTTC. The full variable domain, its missing parts supplied by reference TRBV5-1 and TRBJ2-7, is KAGVTQTPRYLIKTRGQQVTLSCSPISGHRSVSWYQQTPGQGLQFLFEYFSETQRNKGNFPGRFSGRQFSNSRSEMNVSTLELGDSALYLCASSLEGIYEQYFGPGTRLTVT.

The genes are TRBV28 and TRBJ2-3; 11 nucleotides match TRBD1. Trimming at V came to 5 bases and at J to 2 bases, leaving 6 bases not matched to a gene. The CDR3 length is 16 residues. Germline lookup yields CDR1 MDHEN and CDR2 SYDVKM. Here the CDR3 reads CASSSRDRGYTDTQYF. The DNA of the CDR3 is TGTGCCAGCAGTAGCCGGGACAGGGGGTACACAGATACGCAGTATTTT. The full variable domain, completed using reference TRBV28 and TRBJ2-3, is DVKVTQSSRYLVKRTGEKVFLECVQDMDHENMFWYRQDPGLGLRLIYFSYDVKMKEKGDIPEGYSVSREKKERFSLILESASTNQTSMYLCASSSRDRGYTDTQYFGPGTRLTVL.

The chain recombines TRBV11-2 with TRBJ2-5; 9 bases fit TRBD1. V shed 1 base, J shed 1 base, and the junction held 7 bases outside the gene matches. The germline gives CDR1 SGHAT, CDR2 FQNNGV. The CDR3 extends over 17 amino acids. The CDR3 bases are TGTGCCAGCAGCTTAGGGCCGGGGACAGGGCTCCAAGAGACCCAGTACTTC. It encodes CASSLGPGTGLQETQYF.

This clone was seen a handful of times. The V and J genes are TRBV7-2 and TRBJ1-6, with D uncertain. Trimming removed 4 bases from V and 0 bases from J, with 10 bases in between. This CDR3 has 16 amino acids. Looked up from germline, CDR1 is SGHTA and CDR2 is FQGNSA. The CDR3, as DNA: TGTGCCAGCAGCTCTCGGAGAAACTCCTATAATTCACCCCTCCACTTT. This translates into CASSSRRNSYNSPLHF. Full variable domain (remainder filled in from reference TRBV7-2 and TRBJ1-6): GAGVSQSPSNKVTEKGKDVELRCDPISGHTALYWYRQSLGQGLEFLIYFQGNSAPDKSGLPSDRFSAERTGGSVSTLTIQRTQQEDSAVYLCASSSRRNSYNSPLHFGNGTRLTVT.

The chain is built from TRBV15 and TRBJ2-1, with 8 nucleotides matching TRBD1. Per germline, CDR1 LNHNV and CDR2 YYDKDF (reference sequence). With V trimmed by 4 bases and J by 10 bases, 3 bases remained unmatched. This CDR3 is 12 amino acids long. The CDR3 region is CATSTWTGEQFF. CDR3 coding DNA: TGTGCCACCAGCACTTGGACAGGGGAGCAGTTCTTC.

This clone was seen once. The genes are TRBV2 and TRBJ1-5; 8 bases fit TRBD1. In germline, CDR1 is SNHLY, CDR2 FYNNEI. This CDR3 has 13 amino acids. V trimming: 7 bases; J trimming: 6 bases; junction bases outside the gene matches: 5. DNA of the CDR3: TGTGCCAGCACTGTGACAGGGGTTCAGCCCCAGCATTTT. It specifies CASTVTGVQPQHF.

The V gene is TRBV6-1, the J gene TRBJ1-2; the match to TRBD1 covers 7 bases. Germline CDR1 reads MNHNS; CDR2 reads SASEGT. The CDR3 contains 16 residues. J lost 4 bases, V lost 0 bases, and 8 bases had no gene match. CDR3 sequence: CASSEASGQAGYGYTF. In DNA, the CDR3 is TGTGCCAGCAGTGAAGCTTCAGGACAGGCGGGCTATGGCTACACCTTC.

The rearrangement uses TRBV27 and TRBJ2-7, with 9 bases matching TRBD2. Germline V gene sequence: CDR1 MNHEY, CDR2 SMNVEV (reference sequence). V lost 8 bases and J lost 2; bases outside the gene matches: 13. This CDR3 has 16 residues. Here the CDR3 reads CASALFGASGTYEQYF. Written as DNA, the CDR3 is TGTGCCAGCGCCCTTTTTGGGGCTAGCGGGACCTACGAGCAGTACTTC.

This chain joins TRBV5-4 and TRBJ2-1; the match to TRBD1 covers 9 bases. This CDR3 has 14 residues. V shed 1 base and J 9 bases; nucleotides not matched to a gene: 5. In germline, CDR1 is SGHNT, CDR2 YYREEE (reference sequence). This CDR3 is CASSLKTGGSEQFF. The CDR3 DNA follows: TGTGCCAGCAGCTTGAAGACAGGGGGAAGTGAGCAGTTCTTC.

This chain links TRBV6-6 with TRBJ1-1, with 8 nucleotides matching TRBD1. The germline V gene has CDR1 MNHNY and CDR2 SVGAGI (reference sequence). The V and J ends lost 6 bases and 1 base, in that order; junction bases with no gene match: 4. There are 14 residues in the CDR3. The CDR3 nucleotides read TGTGCCAGCAGAAGGGGACAGGCGAACACTGAAGCTTTCTTT. It is translated as CASRRGQANTEAFF.

V usage is TRBV6-7 and J usage is TRBJ2-5, with 9 bases identical to TRBD2. TRBV6-7 is identified as an open reading frame with a role that is uncertain. With V trimmed by 7 bases and J by 2 bases, 23 bases remained unmatched. The CDR3 is 20 residues long. The CDR3: CASTLGQVGLAKRLQETQYF. The CDR3 region has the DNA TGTGCCAGCACCCTTGGACAGGTGGGACTAGCAAAACGGTTACAAGAGACCCAGTACTTC.

This clone has a handful of counts. The chain links TRBV28 to TRBJ1-4; possibly TRBD1 for D (5 bases). Germline V CDR1 and CDR2: MDHEN, SYDVKM. The V end lost 6 bases, the J end lost 7 bases, and 9 bases lay between the germline ends. This CDR3 has 12 residues. The CDR3 DNA reads as TGTGCCAGCAGCGCCAGGGCTGAAAAACTGTTTTTT. Protein: CASSARAEKLFF.

With regard to this clone: Germline and junction disagree at one end, which may indicate a read error. This chain uses TRBV7-9 with TRBJ1-2, with TRBD1 identical over 9 bases. Germline V gene sequence: CDR1 SEHNR, CDR2 FQNEAQ (reference sequence). CDR3 size: 16 residues. The CDR3: CSSSLPEATGGDGYTF. CDR3 DNA sequence: TGTTCCAGCAGCTTACCCGAAGCGACAGGGGGAGATGGCTACACCTTC.